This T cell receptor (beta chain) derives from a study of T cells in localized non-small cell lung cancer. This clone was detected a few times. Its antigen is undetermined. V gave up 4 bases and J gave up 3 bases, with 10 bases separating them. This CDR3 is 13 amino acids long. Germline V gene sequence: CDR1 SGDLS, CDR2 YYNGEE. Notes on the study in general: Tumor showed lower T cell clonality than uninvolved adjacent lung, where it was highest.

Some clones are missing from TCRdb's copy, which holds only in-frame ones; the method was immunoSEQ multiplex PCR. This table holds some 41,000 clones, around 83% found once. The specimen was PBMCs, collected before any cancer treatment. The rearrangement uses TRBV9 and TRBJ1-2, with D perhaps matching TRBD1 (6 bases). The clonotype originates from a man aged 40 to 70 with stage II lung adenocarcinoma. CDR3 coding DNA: TGTGCCAGCAGCAAGGACAGTGACTATGGCTACACCTTC. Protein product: CASSKDSDYGYTF.